This is a list of T cell receptor beta chains from one sample in a study of shared clonotypes between healthy human individuals. The repertoire was sequenced with immunoSEQ multiplex PCR; TCRdb's copy has only in-frame clones and lacks some. In the table there are nearly 500,000 clones, about three quarters of which are singletons. Sequencing used PBMCs. The receptor set was obtained from a woman aged 35 to 49 in good health. Some clones in this sample may be carry-over from other donors' samples. Both conserved end residues are part of each CDR3. D genes are given only for firm matches. Clone size is not always given. Where it is, it says once, few, many or a class for expanded clones.

v_call	cdr3_length	d_call	clone_size	j_call	cdr3_aa	cdr3_nt
TRBV9	14	.	few	TRBJ2-1	CASSPRLSHNEQFF	TGTGCCAGCAGCCCCCGTCTGTCCCACAATGAGCAGTTCTTC
TRBV7-2	15	TRBD2	few	TRBJ2-5	CASSTLAAVPETQYF	TGTGCCAGCAGCACACTAGCGGCAGTTCCAGAGACCCAGTACTTC
TRBV2	16	TRBD2	once	TRBJ2-5	CASSEGLAGGQGTQYF	TGTGCCAGCAGTGAGGGACTAGCGGGAGGGCAAGGGACCCAGTACTTC
TRBV5-1	14	.	.	TRBJ2-1	CASSLNGANNEQFF	TGCGCCAGCAGCTTGAACGGGGCCAACAATGAGCAGTTCTTC
TRBV5-5	14	.	.	TRBJ1-1	CASTDRAVNTEAFF	TGTGCCAGCACCGACCGTGCCGTGAACACTGAAGCTTTCTTT
TRBV9	16	.	.	TRBJ2-3	CASSVVGGGEADTQYF	TGTGCCAGCAGCGTAGTCGGCGGAGGGGAAGCAGATACGCAGTATTTT
TRBV7-9	14	.	.	TRBJ2-4	CASVKSDSGNIQYF	TGTGCCAGCGTAAAGTCGGACTCAGGGAACATTCAGTACTTC
TRBV27	13	.	.	TRBJ2-7	CASSFGLGREQYF	TGTGCCAGCAGTTTTGGGCTAGGTCGCGAGCAGTACTTC
TRBV5-4	14	.	.	TRBJ2-1	CASSLVEWDNEQFF	TGTGCCAGCAGCTTGGTGGAATGGGACAATGAGCAGTTCTTC
TRBV18	15	TRBD2	.	TRBJ2-3	CASSRATSGDNTQYF	TGTGCCAGCTCACGGGCAACCAGCGGGGATAATACGCAGTATTTT
TRBV5-6	10	.	.	TRBJ2-5	CVGTKETQYF	TGTGTGGGAACAAAAGAGACCCAGTACTTC
TRBV7-9	13	.	few	TRBJ1-1	CASSFEGNTEAFF	TGTGCCAGCAGCTTTGAGGGAAACACTGAAGCTTTCTTT
TRBV7-2	15	.	.	TRBJ2-1	CASSLDGNAYNEQFF	TGTGCCAGCAGCTTAGACGGGAACGCCTACAATGAGCAGTTCTTC
TRBV19	14	.	.	TRBJ2-3	CATGDEGVTDTQYF	TGTGCCACAGGGGACGAGGGGGTCACAGATACGCAGTATTTT
TRBV29-1	11	.	few	TRBJ2-1	CSVESSNEQFF	TGCAGCGTTGAATCCAGCAATGAGCAGTTCTTC
TRBV6-5	13	.	many	TRBJ2-2	CASRHRRAGELFF	TGTGCCAGCAGACACCGGAGGGCCGGGGAGCTGTTTTTT
TRBV4-1	15	TRBD2	.	TRBJ2-1	CASSRGTSGSYEQFF	TGCGCCAGCAGCCGCGGGACTAGCGGGAGCTATGAGCAGTTCTTC
TRBV7-3	14	.	.	TRBJ2-3	CASSLAGSTDTQYF	TGTGCCAGCAGCTTGGCGGGAAGCACAGATACGCAGTATTTT
TRBV19	14	.	.	TRBJ1-2	CASSPRVPGYGYTF	TGTGCCAGTAGCCCCAGAGTTCCGGGCTATGGCTACACCTTC
TRBV6-5	15	.	.	TRBJ2-7	CASSYQAGGTYEQYF	TGTGCCAGCAGTTACCAGGCAGGGGGGACCTACGAGCAGTACTTC
TRBV5-1	15	.	.	TRBJ2-2	CASSWTPRGSGELFF	TGCGCCAGCAGCTGGACCCCCCGAGGCTCGGGGGAGCTGTTTTTT
TRBV5-6	16	.	.	TRBJ2-2	CASSLLAVRSTGELFF	TGTGCCAGCAGCTTGTTAGCCGTCCGTAGCACCGGGGAGCTGTTTTTT
TRBV4-2	16	.	.	TRBJ2-7	CASSRPLAGSSYEQYF	TGTGCCAGCAGCCGACCTTTGGCTGGGAGTTCGTACGAGCAGTACTTC
TRBV11-3	11	.	.	TRBJ2-7	CASSYHYEQYF	TGTGCCAGCAGCTACCACTACGAGCAGTACTTC
TRBV5-4	14	.	few	TRBJ1-2	CASSLRQGSYGYTF	TGTGCCAGCAGCTTAAGGCAGGGGTCCTATGGCTACACCTTC
TRBV28	13	.	.	TRBJ1-5	CASSRSLYQPQHF	TGTGCCAGCAGTCGAAGTCTGTATCAGCCCCAGCATTTT
TRBV5-4	14	.	.	TRBJ1-1	CASSNGQMNTEAFF	TGTGCCAGCAGTAATGGACAGATGAACACTGAAGCTTTCTTT
TRBV6-1	14	.	.	TRBJ1-4	CASSELRTAEKLFF	TGTGCCAGCAGTGAACTTCGGACCGCCGAAAAACTGTTTTTT
TRBV19	14	.	.	TRBJ2-1	CASSIPGLRYEQFF	TGTGCCAGTAGTATACCCGGATTAAGGTATGAGCAGTTCTTC
TRBV10-3	16	.	.	TRBJ2-5	CAISESGGQLQETQYF	TGTGCCATCAGTGAGTCAGGTGGACAGCTACAAGAGACCCAGTACTTC
TRBV7-8	16	TRBD1	few	TRBJ1-5	CASSLGQGGSNQPQHF	TGTGCCAGCAGCTTAGGACAGGGTGGTAGCAATCAGCCCCAGCATTTT
TRBV5-1	14	.	few	TRBJ2-1	CASSLASRMNEQFF	TGCGCCAGCAGCTTGGCCAGTAGGATGAATGAGCAGTTCTTC
TRBV7-6	14	TRBD1	.	TRBJ1-1	CASSLGAGGAEAFF	TGTGCCAGCAGCTTAGGGGCAGGGGGGGCTGAAGCTTTCTTT
TRBV29-1	12	TRBD1	.	TRBJ2-7	CSVAQGAREQYF	TGCAGCGTTGCTCAGGGGGCCAGGGAGCAGTACTTC
TRBV30	14	TRBD1	.	TRBJ1-6	CACKTGNYNSPLHF	TGTGCCTGCAAGACAGGGAACTATAATTCACCCCTCCACTTT
TRBV4-2	14	.	.	TRBJ1-2	CASSQVPDYYGYTF	TGTGCCAGCAGCCAAGTTCCGGACTACTATGGCTACACTTTC
TRBV5-1	17	.	few	TRBJ1-4	CASSPGVGWTTNEKLFF	TGCGCCAGCAGCCCAGGGGTTGGTTGGACAACTAATGAAAAACTGTTTTTT
TRBV15	14	.	.	TRBJ2-5	CATKRDYQGETQYF	TGTGCCACCAAGAGGGACTACCAGGGGGAGACCCAGTACTTC
TRBV7-3	14	TRBD2	.	TRBJ2-1	CASSLGTSVNEQFF	TGTGCCAGCAGCTTAGGGACTAGCGTCAATGAGCAGTTCTTC
TRBV11-3	12	.	once	TRBJ2-1	CASSLVRDEQFF	TGTGCCAGCAGCTTAGTACGGGATGAGCAGTTCTTC